This T cell receptor beta chain was observed in a study of T cell responses to AZD1222 COVID-19 vaccine. Sequencing was performed with immunoSEQ multiplex PCR; in TCRdb, only in-frame clones are kept and a portion is missing. The sample has about 160,000 clones; roughly 94% are singletons. Details on this clone: What it recognizes is unknown.

Study outcomes and limitations: There were mostly white British donors and more females than males, and clonal diversity was possibly underestimated. The study found Spike-specific TCR breadth and depth rose after two AZD1222 doses.

The V gene's germline CDR1 is SGHDT and CDR2 YYEEEE. The CDR3 length is 13 residues. V was clipped by 4 bases and J by 8 bases; unmatched bases: 3. The source material was peripheral blood, sampled 28 days after the second AZD1222 dose. The chain combines TRBV5-6 with TRBJ2-1, with 10 nucleotides matching TRBD2. This clonotype originated in an adult who received the AZD1222 COVID-19 vaccine. For the CDR3, the DNA is TGTGCCAGCAGCGGGACTAGCGCGGATGAGCAGTTCTTC. Translated, it gives CASSGTSADEQFF.